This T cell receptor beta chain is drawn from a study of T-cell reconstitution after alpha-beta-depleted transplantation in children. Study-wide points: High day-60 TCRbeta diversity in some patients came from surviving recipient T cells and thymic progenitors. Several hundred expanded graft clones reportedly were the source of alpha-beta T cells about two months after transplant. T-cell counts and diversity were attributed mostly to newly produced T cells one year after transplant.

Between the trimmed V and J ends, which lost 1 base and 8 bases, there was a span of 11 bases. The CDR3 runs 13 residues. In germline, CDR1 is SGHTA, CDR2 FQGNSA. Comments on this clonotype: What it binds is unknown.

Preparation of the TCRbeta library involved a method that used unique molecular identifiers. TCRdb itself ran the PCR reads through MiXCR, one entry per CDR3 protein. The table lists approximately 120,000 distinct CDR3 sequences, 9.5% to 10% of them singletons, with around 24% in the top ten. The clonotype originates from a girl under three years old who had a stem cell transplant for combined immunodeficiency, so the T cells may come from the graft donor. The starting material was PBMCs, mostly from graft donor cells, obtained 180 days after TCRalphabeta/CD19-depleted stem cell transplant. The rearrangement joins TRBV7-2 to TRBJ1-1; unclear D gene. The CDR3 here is CASSLENGMEAFF. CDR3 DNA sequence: TGTGCCAGCAGCTTAGAGAACGGCATGGAAGCTTTCTTT.